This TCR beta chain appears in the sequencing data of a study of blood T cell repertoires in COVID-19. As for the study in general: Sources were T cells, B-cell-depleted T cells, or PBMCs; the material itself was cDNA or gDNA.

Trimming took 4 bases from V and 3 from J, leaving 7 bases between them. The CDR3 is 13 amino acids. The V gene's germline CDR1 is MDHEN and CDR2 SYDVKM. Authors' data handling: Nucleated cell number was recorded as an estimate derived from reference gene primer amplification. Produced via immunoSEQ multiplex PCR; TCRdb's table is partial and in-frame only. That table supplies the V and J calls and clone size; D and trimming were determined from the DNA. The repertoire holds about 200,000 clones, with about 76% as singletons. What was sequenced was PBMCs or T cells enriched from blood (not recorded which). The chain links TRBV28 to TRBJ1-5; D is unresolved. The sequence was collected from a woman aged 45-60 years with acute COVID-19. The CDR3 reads CASSSRLNQPQHF. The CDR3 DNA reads TGTGCCAGCAGTTCCAGGCTCAATCAGCCCCAGCATTTT.